These 3 T cell receptor beta chains originate from one sample sequenced in a study of blood T cell repertoires in COVID-19. Method: immunoSEQ multiplex PCR; TCRdb's copy keeps in-frame clones and lacks some. The sample lists 85,000 to 130,000 clones; over 70% were seen once. The specimen sequenced was peripheral blood. The origin of the receptors is a human donor with acute or convalescent COVID-19. The donor label of this sample is uncertain.

This rearrangement joins TRBV11-3 to TRBJ2-3; TRBD1 agrees at 9 bases. Trimming took 1 base from V and 3 from J; bases not matched to a gene: 2. The CDR3 sequence is 15 residues long. Germline CDR1 SGHNT, CDR2 YENEEA. CDR3 loop: CASSLGTGETDTQYF. CDR3 coding DNA: TGTGCCAGCAGCTTAGGGACAGGGGAAACAGATACGCAGTATTTT.

In this sample, this clone turned up a few times. V usage is TRBV7-9 and J usage is TRBJ2-3, with D hard to call. V was cut by 5 bases and J by 6 bases, with 9 bases left in between. In germline, CDR1 is SEHNR, CDR2 FQNEAQ (reference sequence). The CDR3 consists of 12 residues. In nucleotides, the CDR3 is TGTGCCAGCAGCACCAACTACGATACGCAGTATTTT. This translates into CASSTNYDTQYF.

The DNA for the CDR3 is TGTGCCAGCAGCCAATCCGGGGATCTGAGCTTGTATGGCTACACCTTC. Its protein product is CASSQSGDLSLYGYTF. The chain has TRBV4-2 and TRBJ1-2; D gene ambiguous. Germline V lookup: CDR1 LGHNA, CDR2 YNFKEQ. This CDR3 has 16 amino acids. The V end lost 2 bases, the J end lost 5 bases, and 18 bases lay between the germline ends.